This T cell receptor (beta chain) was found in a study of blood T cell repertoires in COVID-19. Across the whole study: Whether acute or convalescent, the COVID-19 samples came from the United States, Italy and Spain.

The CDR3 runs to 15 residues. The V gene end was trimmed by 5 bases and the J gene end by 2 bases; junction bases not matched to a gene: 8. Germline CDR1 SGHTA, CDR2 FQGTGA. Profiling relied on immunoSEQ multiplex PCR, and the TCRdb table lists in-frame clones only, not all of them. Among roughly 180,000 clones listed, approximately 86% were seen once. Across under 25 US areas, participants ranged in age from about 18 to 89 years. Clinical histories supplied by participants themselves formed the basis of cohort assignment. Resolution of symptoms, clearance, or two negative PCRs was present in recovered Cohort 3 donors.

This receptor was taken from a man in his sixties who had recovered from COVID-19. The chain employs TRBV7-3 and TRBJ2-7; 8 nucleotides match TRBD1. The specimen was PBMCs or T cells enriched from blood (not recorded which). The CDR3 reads CASSKPRTGPYEQYF. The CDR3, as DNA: TGTGCCAGCAGCAAACCCCGGACAGGGCCCTACGAGCAGTACTTC.